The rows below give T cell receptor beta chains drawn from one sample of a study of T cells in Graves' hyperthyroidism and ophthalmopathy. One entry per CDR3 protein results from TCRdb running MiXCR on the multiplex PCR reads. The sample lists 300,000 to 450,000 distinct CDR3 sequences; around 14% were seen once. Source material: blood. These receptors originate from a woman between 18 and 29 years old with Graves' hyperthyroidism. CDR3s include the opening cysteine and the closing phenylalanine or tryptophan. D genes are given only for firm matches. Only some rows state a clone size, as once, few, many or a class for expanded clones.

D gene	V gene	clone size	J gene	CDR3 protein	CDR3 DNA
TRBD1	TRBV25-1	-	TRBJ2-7	CASRPADRAVHEQYF	TGTGCCAGCAGACCCGCTGACAGGGCCGTCCACGAGCAGTACTTC
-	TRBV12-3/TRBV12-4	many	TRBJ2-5	CASSFWVGGGETQYF	TGTGCCAGCAGTTTCTGGGTCGGGGGCGGAGAGACCCAGTACTTC
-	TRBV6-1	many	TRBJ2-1	CATSTNGDNEQFF	TGTGCCACCTCGACGAACGGGGACAATGAGCAGTTCTTC
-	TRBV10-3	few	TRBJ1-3	CATRGVSGNTIYF	TGTGCCACCCGAGGGGTCTCTGGAAACACCATATATTTT
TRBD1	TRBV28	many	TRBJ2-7	CASSLNQGAHYYEQYF	TGTGCCAGCAGTCTTAACCAGGGGGCCCATTATTACGAGCAGTACTTC
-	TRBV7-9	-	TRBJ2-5	CASSLRMRVQETQYF	TGTGCCAGCAGCTTACGAATGCGGGTACAAGAGACCCAGTACTTC
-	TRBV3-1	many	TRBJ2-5	CASSHGRETQYF	TGTGCCAGCAGCCACGGTCGGGAGACCCAGTACTTC
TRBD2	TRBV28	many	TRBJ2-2	CASSLAPSGYTGELFF	TGTGCCAGCAGTTTAGCGCCTAGCGGGTACACCGGGGAGCTGTTTTTT
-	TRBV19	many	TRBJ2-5	CASKWKTDQETQYF	TGTGCCAGTAAATGGAAGACAGACCAAGAGACCCAGTACTTC
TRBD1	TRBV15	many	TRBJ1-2	CATSRDTGTGPYGYTF	TGTGCCACCAGCAGAGATACCGGGACAGGGCCCTATGGCTACACCTTC
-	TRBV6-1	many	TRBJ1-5	CASRQDVAQPQHF	TGTGCCAGCAGACAGGACGTTGCCCAGCCCCAGCATTTT
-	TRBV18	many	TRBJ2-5	CASSPGTRETQYF	TGTGCCAGCTCTCCCGGGACAAGAGAGACCCAGTACTTC
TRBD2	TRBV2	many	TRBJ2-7	CASSKTSGGDEQYF	TGTGCCAGCAGTAAGACTAGCGGGGGAGACGAGCAGTACTTC
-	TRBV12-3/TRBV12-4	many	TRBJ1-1	CASSLALVGGEAFF	TGTGCCAGCAGTTTAGCGCTAGTGGGGGGTGAAGCTTTCTTT
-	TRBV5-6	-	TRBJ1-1	CASSLRGHSNTEAFF	TGTGCCAGCAGCTTGAGGGGACACTCGAACACTGAAGCTTTCTTT
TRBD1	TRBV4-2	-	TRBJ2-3	CASSQGLVNRGTSTDTQYF	TGTGCCAGCAGCCAAGGCCTTGTGAACAGGGGAACTTCCACAGATACGCAGTATTTT
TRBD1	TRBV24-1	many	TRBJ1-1	CATSLGTGGTEAFF	TGTGCCACCAGTCTAGGGACAGGGGGAACTGAAGCTTTCTTT
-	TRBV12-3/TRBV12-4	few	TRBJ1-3	CASSSENTIYF	TGTGCCAGCAGTTCGGAGAACACCATATATTTT
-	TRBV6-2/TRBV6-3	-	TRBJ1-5	CASSVTAGLPGNQPQHF	TGTGCCAGCAGTGTTACAGCAGGGCTTCCTGGCAATCAGCCCCAGCATTTT
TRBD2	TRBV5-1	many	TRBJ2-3	CASNTGTSGIADTQYF	TGCGCCAGCAACACCGGGACTAGCGGGATTGCAGATACGCAGTATTTT
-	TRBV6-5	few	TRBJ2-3	CASNSGGTQYF	TGTGCCAGCAATTCTGGAGGTACGCAGTATTTT
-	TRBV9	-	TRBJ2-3	CASSAGAVAGTDTQYF	TGTGCCAGCAGCGCAGGAGCCGTAGCAGGGACAGATACGCAGTATTTT
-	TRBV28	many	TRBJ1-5	CASTRGYSNQPQHF	TGTGCCAGTACCCGGGGGTACAGCAATCAGCCCCAGCATTTT
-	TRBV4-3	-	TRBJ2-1	CASSQGYSILNEQFF	TGCGCCAGCAGCCAAGGTTATTCAATCCTCAATGAGCAGTTCTTC
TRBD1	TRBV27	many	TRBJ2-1	CASRDIAPGQGANEQFF	TGTGCCAGCAGAGATATAGCTCCGGGACAGGGGGCCAATGAGCAGTTCTTC